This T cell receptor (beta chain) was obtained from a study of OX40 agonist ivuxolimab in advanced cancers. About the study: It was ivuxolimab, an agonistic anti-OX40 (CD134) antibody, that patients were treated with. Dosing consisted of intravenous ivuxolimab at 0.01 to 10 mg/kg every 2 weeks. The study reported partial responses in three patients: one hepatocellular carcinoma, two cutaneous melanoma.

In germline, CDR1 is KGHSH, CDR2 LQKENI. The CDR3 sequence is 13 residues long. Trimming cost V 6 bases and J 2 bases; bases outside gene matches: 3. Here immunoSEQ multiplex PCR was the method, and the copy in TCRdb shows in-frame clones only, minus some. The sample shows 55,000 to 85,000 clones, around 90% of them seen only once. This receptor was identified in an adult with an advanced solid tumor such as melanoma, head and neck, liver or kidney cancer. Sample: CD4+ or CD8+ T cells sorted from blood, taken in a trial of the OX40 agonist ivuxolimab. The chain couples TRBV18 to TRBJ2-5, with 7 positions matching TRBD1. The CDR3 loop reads CASSPTGQETQYF. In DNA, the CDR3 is TGTGCCAGCTCCCCGACAGGGCAAGAGACCCAGTACTTC.